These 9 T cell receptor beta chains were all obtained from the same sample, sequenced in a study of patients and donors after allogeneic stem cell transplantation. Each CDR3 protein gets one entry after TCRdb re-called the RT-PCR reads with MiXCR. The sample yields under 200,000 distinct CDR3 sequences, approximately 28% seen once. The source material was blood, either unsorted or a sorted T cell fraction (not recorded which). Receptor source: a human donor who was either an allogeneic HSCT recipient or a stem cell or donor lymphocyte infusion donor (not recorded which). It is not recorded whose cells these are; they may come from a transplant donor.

This CDR3 is CASSLSGRDYEQYF. The CDR3 bases are TGTGCCAGCAGTTTGAGCGGGAGGGATTACGAGCAGTACTTC. The rearrangement joins TRBV6-2 or TRBV6-3 to TRBJ2-7; 10 nucleotides match TRBD2. Trimming removed 4 bases from V and 4 bases from J; junction bases left unmatched: 4. The CDR3 sequence is 14 residues long. Germline CDR1 and CDR2: MNHEY and SVGEGT.

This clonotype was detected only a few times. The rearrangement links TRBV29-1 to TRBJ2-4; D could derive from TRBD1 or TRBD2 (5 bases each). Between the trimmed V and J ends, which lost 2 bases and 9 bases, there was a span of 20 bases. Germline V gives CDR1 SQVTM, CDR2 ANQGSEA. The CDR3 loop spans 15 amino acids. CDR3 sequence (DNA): TGCAGCGTTGAATTGGTAGCCCTGGGGGTAGGCATTCAGTACTTC. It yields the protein CSVELVALGVGIQYF.

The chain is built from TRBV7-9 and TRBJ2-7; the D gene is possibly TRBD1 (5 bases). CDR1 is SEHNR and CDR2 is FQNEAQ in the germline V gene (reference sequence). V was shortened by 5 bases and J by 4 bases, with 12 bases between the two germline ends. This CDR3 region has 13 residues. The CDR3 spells CASSPTVGYEQYF. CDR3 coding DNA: TGTGCCAGCAGCCCGACAGTGGGATACGAGCAGTACTTC.

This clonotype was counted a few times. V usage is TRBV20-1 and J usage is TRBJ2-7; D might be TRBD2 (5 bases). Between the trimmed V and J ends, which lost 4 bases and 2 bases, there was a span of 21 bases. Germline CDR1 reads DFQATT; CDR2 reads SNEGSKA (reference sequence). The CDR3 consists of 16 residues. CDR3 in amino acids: CSAISSRGSIPYEQYF. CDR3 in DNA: TGCAGTGCTATCTCGAGTCGCGGGTCTATCCCCTACGAGCAGTACTTC.

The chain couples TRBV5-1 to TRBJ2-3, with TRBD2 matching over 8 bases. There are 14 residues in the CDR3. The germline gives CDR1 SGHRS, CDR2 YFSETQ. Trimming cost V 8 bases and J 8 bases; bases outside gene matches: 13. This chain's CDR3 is CASASGLTQFTQYF. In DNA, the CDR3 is TGCGCCAGTGCTAGCGGGCTTACTCAATTTACGCAGTATTTT.

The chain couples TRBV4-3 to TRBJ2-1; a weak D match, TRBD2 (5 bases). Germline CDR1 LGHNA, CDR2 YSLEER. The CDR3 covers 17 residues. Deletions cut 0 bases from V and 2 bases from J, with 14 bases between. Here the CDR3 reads CASSQDRGSEPYNEQFF. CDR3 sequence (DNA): TGCGCCAGCAGCCAAGATCGGGGTAGCGAGCCCTACAATGAGCAGTTCTTC.

The CDR3 protein is CSVEGRTGQSTDTQYF. CDR3 DNA sequence: TGCAGCGTTGAAGGCAGGACAGGCCAAAGCACAGATACGCAGTATTTT. J is TRBJ2-3 and V is TRBV29-1; 7 bases agree with TRBD1. CDR1 is SQVTM and CDR2 is ANQGSEA in the germline V gene. V gave up 1 base and J gave up 0 bases; unmatched junction bases: 7. The CDR3 runs 16 residues.

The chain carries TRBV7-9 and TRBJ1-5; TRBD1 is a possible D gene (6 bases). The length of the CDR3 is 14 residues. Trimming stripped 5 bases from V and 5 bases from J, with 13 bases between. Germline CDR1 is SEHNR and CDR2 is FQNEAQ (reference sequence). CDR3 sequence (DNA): TGTGCCAGCAGCCCCCGCGGACAGTATCAGCCCCAGCATTTT. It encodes CASSPRGQYQPQHF.

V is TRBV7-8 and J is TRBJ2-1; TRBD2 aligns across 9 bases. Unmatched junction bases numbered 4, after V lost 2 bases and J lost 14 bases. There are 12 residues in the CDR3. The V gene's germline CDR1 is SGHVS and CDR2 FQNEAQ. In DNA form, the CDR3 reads TGTGCCAGCAGCTTAAGGCGGGAGGGAGAGTTCTTC. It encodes CASSLRREGEFF.